One sample yielded the 3 T cell receptor beta chains listed below, sequenced in a study of blood T cell repertoires in COVID-19. Only in-frame clones appear in the TCRdb table, and some are missing; sequencing was by immunoSEQ multiplex PCR. The sample carries 250,000 or so clones, more than 80% recorded once. The sample consisted of PBMCs or T cells enriched from blood (not recorded which). Receptor source: a man aged 45-65 years who had been exposed to COVID-19.

The chain joins TRBV11-3 to TRBJ1-1; D gene ambiguous. Trimming cost V 5 bases and J 5 bases, with 12 bases left between them. Per germline, CDR1 SGHNT and CDR2 YENEEA. The CDR3 runs 13 residues. Here the CDR3 reads CASSPRGSTEAFF. The CDR3 nucleotides read TGTGCCAGCAGCCCTAGAGGTTCGACTGAAGCTTTCTTT.

The chain couples TRBV6-6 to TRBJ2-5; perhaps TRBD1 as D (5 bases). V lost 5 bases to trimming and J lost 1 base, with 35 bases between them. The CDR3 consists of 22 residues. Per the germline V gene, CDR1 is MNHNY and CDR2 is SVGAGI (reference sequence). This chain's CDR3 is CASSRPAPQGYFSASLQETQYF. CDR3 sequence (DNA): TGTGCCAGCAGTCGCCCCGCCCCCCAGGGATATTTTTCAGCGTCCCTCCAAGAGACCCAGTACTTC.

The chain couples TRBV2 to TRBJ1-2, with TRBD1 matching over 7 bases. From germline, CDR1 is SNHLY and CDR2 FYNNEI. The length of the CDR3 is 14 residues. After removal of 2 bases from V and 3 bases from J, the junction contained 3 bases not matched to a gene. The CDR3 bases are TGTGCCAGCAGTGAAATGGACAGGTACTATGGCTACACCTTC. The encoded protein is CASSEMDRYYGYTF.